This TCR beta chain is from a study of blood T cell repertoires in COVID-19. Study information: From T cells, B-cell-depleted T cells, or PBMCs came the material, which was cDNA or gDNA.

Measured with immunoSEQ multiplex PCR; TCRdb has only the in-frame clones, and not every one. The sample contains 200,000 to 250,000 clones, around nine tenths of which appear only once. Sequenced material: peripheral blood. The TCR originated in a man in his sixties who had recovered from COVID-19.

The CDR3 DNA reads as TGTGCCAGCATTTATAACAGGGAAGCCAAAAACATTCAGTACTTC. Amino acid sequence: CASIYNREAKNIQYF. V is TRBV6-5 and J is TRBJ2-4; D is possibly TRBD1 (6 bases). Germline V CDR1 and CDR2: MNHEY, SVGAGI. The CDR3 is 15 residues long. Trimming took off 7 bases at V and 0 bases at J, with 13 bases between the two ends.